One and the same sample provided the 21 T cell receptor beta chains below, sequenced in a study of blood T cell repertoires in COVID-19 (dated by TCRdb to the early 2020s). The library was prepared using the immunoSEQ multiplex PCR assay. Drawn from immuneACCESS, this table holds only the in-frame rearrangements with V and J called that TCRdb kept. Clones are partly lost; checked studies trace under half to an unresolved V gene and leave the rest unexplained. The sample includes 180,000 or so clones, with approximately 85% observed a single time. The ten largest clonotypes hold roughly 9.2% of the sample. Specimen: peripheral blood. The receptors here all came from a woman older than 75 with acute or convalescent COVID-19.

The count of this clone is one. The rearrangement joins TRBV27 to TRBJ1-5; the match to TRBD1 covers 9 bases. With V trimmed by 6 bases and J by 7 bases, 7 bases remained unmatched. The CDR3 loop spans 14 amino acids. Per germline, CDR1 MNHEY and CDR2 SMNVEV (reference sequence). The DNA for the CDR3 is TGTGCCAGCAGGGACACAGGGGGCCCGCAGCCCCAGCATTTT. Translation gives CASRDTGGPQPQHF.

The J gene is TRBJ1-1, the V gene TRBV10-3; D uncertain. Trimming stripped 7 bases from V and 7 bases from J, with 13 bases between. The CDR3 sequence is 12 residues long. Germline CDR1 and CDR2: ENHRY and SYGVKD. CDR3 coding DNA: TGTGCCATCAATCCGGGAGAAGGTGAAGCTTTCTTT. It is translated as CAINPGEGEAFF.

In this sample, this clone turned up a few times. The chain couples TRBV12-3 or TRBV12-4 to TRBJ2-1; TRBD1 matches 9 bases. V gave up 5 bases and J gave up 14 bases; unmatched junction bases: 7. The CDR3 runs to 12 residues. The CDR3 here is CASSRRTGVEFF. In DNA, the CDR3 is TGTGCCAGCAGTCGGCGGACAGGGGTCGAGTTCTTC.

The rearrangement uses TRBV7-2 and TRBJ1-2, with a possible D match to TRBD1 (6 bases). Trimming stripped 1 base from V and 0 bases from J, with 12 bases between. This CDR3 has 16 amino acids. Germline CDR1 and CDR2: SGHTA and FQGNSA. The CDR3 region has the DNA TGTGCCAGCAGCTTAGACGGGACACCCTCTAACTATGGCTACACCTTC. This translates into CASSLDGTPSNYGYTF.

This chain connects TRBV4-2 to TRBJ2-7; 10 bases are shared with TRBD1. Trimming took 2 bases from V and 7 from J; bases not matched to a gene: 5. This CDR3 has 14 amino acids. The germline V gene has CDR1 LGHNA and CDR2 YNFKEQ. The CDR3 DNA follows: TGTGCCAGCAGCCAAATGGACAGGGGGAGAGAGCAGTACTTC. Amino acids: CASSQMDRGREQYF.

V is TRBV4-2 and J is TRBJ1-5; 9 nucleotides align to TRBD1. The CDR3 has 15 amino acids. CDR1 and CDR2 (germline): LGHNA, YNFKEQ. J lost 6 bases, V lost 3 bases, and 6 bases had no gene match. CDR3 protein: CASSQVTTGGQPQHF. The CDR3 nucleotides read TGTGCCAGCAGCCAGGTCACGACAGGGGGTCAGCCCCAGCATTTT.

The chain joins TRBV12-5 to TRBJ2-7, with 7 positions matching TRBD1. From germline, CDR1 is LGHNT and CDR2 FRNRAP. V shed 5 bases and J 1 base; nucleotides not matched to a gene: 5. The CDR3 extends over 14 amino acids. CDR3 protein: CASGTWDRSYEQYF. CDR3 bases: TGTGCTAGTGGTACCTGGGACAGATCCTACGAGCAGTACTTC.

This chain links TRBV27 with TRBJ2-7; TRBD1 aligns across 7 bases. V lost 6 bases to trimming and J lost 2 bases; unmatched junction nucleotides: 10. Per the germline V gene, CDR1 is MNHEY and CDR2 is SMNVEV (reference sequence). CDR3 length equals 15 residues. The CDR3 DNA reads as TGTGCCAGCAGCCCGACAGGGCGCAGGACCTACGAGCAGTACTTC. Protein product: CASSPTGRRTYEQYF.

The chain couples TRBV5-1 to TRBJ2-7, with a tentative D call TRBD1 (6 bases). The CDR3 length is 15 residues. CDR1 is SGHRS and CDR2 is YFSETQ in the germline V gene. Trimming pared 0 bases from V and 7 bases from J, leaving 17 bases between. The CDR3 region has the DNA TGCGCCAGCAGCTTGGGGCCAGGGGACATTCAAGAGCAGTACTTC. This codes for CASSLGPGDIQEQYF.

The table lists this clone with a few counts. V gene TRBV18 combines with J gene TRBJ2-1; D perhaps matches TRBD2 (6 bases). The V and J ends lost 1 base and 4 bases respectively, with 8 bases between them. The CDR3 totals 14 residues. Germline V lookup: CDR1 KGHSH, CDR2 LQKENI. CDR3 loop: CASSPLGGYNEQFF. The CDR3, as DNA: TGTGCCAGCTCACCACTCGGGGGTTACAATGAGCAGTTCTTC.

The CDR3 here is CASRASGSGTIYNEQFF. The CDR3 DNA reads as TGTGCCAGTAGGGCTAGCGGGAGTGGTACCATTTACAATGAGCAGTTCTTC. J is TRBJ2-1 and V is TRBV19; TRBD2 aligns across 10 bases. The CDR3 extends over 17 amino acids. Germline V CDR1 and CDR2: LNHDA, SQIVND (reference sequence). The ends lost 6 bases at V and 4 bases at J; junction bases unmatched: 12. Together with reference TRBV19 and TRBJ2-1, the CDR3 gives the full variable domain: DGGITQSPKYLFRKEGQNVTLSCEQNLNHDAMYWYRQDPGQGLRLIYYSQIVNDFQKGDIAEGYSVSREKKESFPLTVTSAQKNPTAFYLCASRASGSGTIYNEQFFGPGTRLTVL.

This chain connects TRBV19 to TRBJ2-5; the match to TRBD1 covers 9 bases. The CDR3 loop spans 15 amino acids. The germline gives CDR1 LNHDA, CDR2 SQIVND (reference sequence). V shed 6 bases and J 0 bases; nucleotides not matched to a gene: 5. CDR3 nucleotides: TGTGCCAGTAGCCCAGACAGGGGGTACCAAGAGACCCAGTACTTC. Its translation: CASSPDRGYQETQYF.

The chain couples TRBV24-1 to TRBJ2-3; 14 nucleotides agree with TRBD2. V was pared by 4 bases and J by 3 bases, with 8 bases of the junction left unmatched. The CDR3 has 18 residues. From germline, CDR1 is KGHDR and CDR2 SFDVKD. In DNA form, the CDR3 reads TGTGCCACCAGTGACCCGGGACTAGCGGGAGACCGAACAGATACGCAGTATTTT. Translating gives CATSDPGLAGDRTDTQYF.

The chain combines TRBV6-5 with TRBJ1-5; 9 bases match TRBD1. This CDR3 has 14 amino acids. Germline V gene sequence: CDR1 MNHEY, CDR2 SVGAGI. The V and J ends lost 5 bases and 7 bases, in that order; junction bases with no gene match: 6. In DNA form, the CDR3 reads TGTGCCAGCAGTACTACAGGGGGCGGGCAGCCCCAGCATTTT. Its translation is CASSTTGGGQPQHF.

The J gene is TRBJ2-7, the V gene TRBV19, with TRBD1 matching 7 bases. The germline CDR1 and CDR2 sequences are LNHDA and SQIVND (reference sequence). The CDR3 spans 14 residues. The junction had 6 bases not matched to a gene; V was cut back by 5 bases and J by 2 bases. The CDR3 here is CASSPGQETYEQYF. CDR3 sequence (DNA): TGTGCCAGTAGTCCAGGACAGGAGACCTACGAGCAGTACTTC.

V and J are TRBV9 and TRBJ2-7, with 14 bases identical to TRBD2. This CDR3 comprises 17 residues. The germline gives CDR1 SGDLS, CDR2 YYNGEE. Germline trimming cut 4 bases from V and 7 bases from J; bases unmatched to any gene: 13. The CDR3 loop is CASSKRSTSGRVLEQYF. CDR3 bases: TGTGCCAGCAGCAAGAGGTCGACTAGCGGGAGGGTTCTGGAGCAGTACTTC.

This clone came up a few times. J is TRBJ2-5 and V is TRBV30; D gene uncertain. V was pared by 2 bases and J by 9 bases, with 10 bases between. The germline V gene encodes CDR1 GTSNPN and CDR2 SVGIG (reference sequence). The CDR3 is 11 amino acids. CDR3 nucleotides: TGTGCCTGGAGTCTCCTGGCGGCCCAGTACTTC. Translating it yields CAWSLLAAQYF.

The gene calls are TRBV18 and TRBJ2-1, with D maybe TRBD2 (5 bases). The V gene's germline CDR1 is KGHSH and CDR2 LQKENI. The CDR3 totals 12 residues. V dropped 6 bases and J dropped 6 bases, with 9 bases sitting between them. The CDR3 DNA reads TGTGCCAGCTCCCGCGGGCTCAATGAGCAGTTCTTC. Its protein is CASSRGLNEQFF.

The genes are TRBV29-1 and TRBJ2-2; 7 positions match TRBD1. The CDR3 is made up of 14 amino acids. After removal of 7 bases from V and 3 bases from J, the junction contained 8 bases not matched to a gene. Germline V lookup: CDR1 SQVTM, CDR2 ANQGSEA. CDR3 amino acids: CSATDRVDTGELFF. In DNA form, the CDR3 reads TGCAGCGCTACCGACAGGGTGGACACCGGGGAGCTGTTTTTT.

The chain is built from TRBV19 and TRBJ1-2; D unresolved. Germline V gives CDR1 LNHDA, CDR2 SQIVND (reference sequence). The CDR3 loop spans 13 amino acids. The V gene lost 2 bases and the J gene lost 3 bases, with 7 bases spanning the gap. CDR3 sequence (DNA): TGTGCCAGTAGTATAAGGGAGGACTATGGCTACACCTTC. Translated: CASSIREDYGYTF.

V and J are TRBV7-3 and TRBJ2-1; the match to TRBD1 covers 10 bases. Germline CDR1 is SGHTA and CDR2 is FQGTGA. Trimming removed 4 bases from V and 6 bases from J; junction bases left unmatched: 3. The CDR3 loop spans 14 amino acids. CDR3 DNA: TGTGCCAGCAGCTCCGGGACAGGGGCCAATGAGCAGTTCTTC. Its protein product is CASSSGTGANEQFF.